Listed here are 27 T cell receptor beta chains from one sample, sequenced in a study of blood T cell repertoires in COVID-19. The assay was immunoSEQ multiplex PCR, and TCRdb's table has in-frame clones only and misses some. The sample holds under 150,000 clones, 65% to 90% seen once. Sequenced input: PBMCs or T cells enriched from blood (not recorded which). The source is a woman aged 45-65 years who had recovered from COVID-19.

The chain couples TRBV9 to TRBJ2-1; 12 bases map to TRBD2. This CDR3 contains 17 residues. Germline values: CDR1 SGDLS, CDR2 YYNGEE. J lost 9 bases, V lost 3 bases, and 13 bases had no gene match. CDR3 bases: TGTGCCAGCAGCGACCTCGGGGCTAGCGGGGGGGCGGGTGAGCAGTTCTTC. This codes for CASSDLGASGGAGEQFF. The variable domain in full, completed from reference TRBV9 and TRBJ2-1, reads DSGVTQTPKHLITATGQRVTLRCSPRSGDLSVYWYQQSLDQGLQFLIQYYNGEERAKGNILERFSAQQFPDLHSELNLSSLELGDSALYFCASSDLGASGGAGEQFFGPGTRLTVL.

CDR3 region: CASSTDSFPRTDTQYF. CDR3 bases: TGTGCCAGCAGCACGGACAGTTTTCCCCGCACAGATACGCAGTATTTT. The V gene is TRBV5-5, the J gene TRBJ2-3; possibly TRBD1 for D (6 bases). The CDR3 length is 16 residues. Trimming pared 4 bases from V and 1 base from J, leaving 16 bases between. CDR1 and CDR2 (germline): SGHKS, YYEKEE (reference sequence).

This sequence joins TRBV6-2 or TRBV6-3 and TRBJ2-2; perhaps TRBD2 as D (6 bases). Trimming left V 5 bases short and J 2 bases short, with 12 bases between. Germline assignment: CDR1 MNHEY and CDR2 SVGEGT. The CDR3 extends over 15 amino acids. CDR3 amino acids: CASSHGTYNTGELFF. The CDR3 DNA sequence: TGTGCCAGCAGTCATGGGACTTATAACACCGGGGAGCTGTTTTTT.

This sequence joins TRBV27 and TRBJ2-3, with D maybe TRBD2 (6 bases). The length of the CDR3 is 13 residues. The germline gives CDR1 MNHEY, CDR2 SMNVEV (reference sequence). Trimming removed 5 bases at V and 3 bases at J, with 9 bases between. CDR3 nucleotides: TGTGCCAGCAGTCCGGGGGTGACAGATACGCAGTATTTT. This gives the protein CASSPGVTDTQYF.

The CDR3 reads CASSLGVAGDNEQFF. CDR3 bases: TGTGCCAGCAGCCTCGGGGTAGCGGGGGACAATGAGCAGTTCTTC. The chain uses TRBV6-6 and TRBJ2-1, with 9 bases that match TRBD2. V lost 6 bases to trimming and J lost 5 bases; unmatched junction nucleotides: 8. Germline CDR1 MNHNY, CDR2 SVGAGI (reference sequence). The CDR3 has 15 amino acids.

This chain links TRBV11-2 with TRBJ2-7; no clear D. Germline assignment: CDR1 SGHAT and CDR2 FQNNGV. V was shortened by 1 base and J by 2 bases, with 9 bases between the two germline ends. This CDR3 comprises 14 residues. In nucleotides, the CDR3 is TGTGCCAGCAGCTTAGGACACTCCACCTACGAGCAGTACTTC. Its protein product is CASSLGHSTYEQYF.

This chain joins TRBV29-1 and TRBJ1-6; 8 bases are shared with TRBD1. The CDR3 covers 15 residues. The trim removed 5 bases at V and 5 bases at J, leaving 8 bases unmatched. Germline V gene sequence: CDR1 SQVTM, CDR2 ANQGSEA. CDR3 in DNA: TGCAGCGTTCGGACAGGGAAAGTTGATAATTCACCCCTCCACTTT. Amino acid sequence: CSVRTGKVDNSPLHF.

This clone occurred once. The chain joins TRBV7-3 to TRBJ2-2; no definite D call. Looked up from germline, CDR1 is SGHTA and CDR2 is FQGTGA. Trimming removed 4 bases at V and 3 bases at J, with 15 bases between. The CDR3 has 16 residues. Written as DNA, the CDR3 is TGTGCCAGCAGCTCTCCGGTCGGCGGAGACACCGGGGAGCTGTTTTTT. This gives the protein CASSSPVGGDTGELFF.

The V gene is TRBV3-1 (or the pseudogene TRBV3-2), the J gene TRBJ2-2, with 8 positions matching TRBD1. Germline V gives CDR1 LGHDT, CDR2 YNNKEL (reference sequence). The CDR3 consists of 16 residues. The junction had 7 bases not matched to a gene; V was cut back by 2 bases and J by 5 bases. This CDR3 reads CASSQPPQGATGELFF. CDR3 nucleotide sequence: TGTGCCAGCAGCCAACCCCCCCAGGGGGCGACCGGGGAGCTGTTTTTT.

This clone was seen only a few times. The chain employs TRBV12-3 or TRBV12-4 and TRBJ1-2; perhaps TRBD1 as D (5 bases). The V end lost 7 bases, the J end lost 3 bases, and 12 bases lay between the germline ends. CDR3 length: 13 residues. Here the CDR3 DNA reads TGTGCCAGCACCGAGCTAGGGGACTATGGCTACACCTTC. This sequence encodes CASTELGDYGYTF.

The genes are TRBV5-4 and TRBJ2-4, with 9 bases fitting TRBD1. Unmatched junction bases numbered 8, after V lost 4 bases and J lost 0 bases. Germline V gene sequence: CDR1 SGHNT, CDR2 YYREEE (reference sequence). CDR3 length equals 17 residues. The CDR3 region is CASSLPGQGLAKNIQYF. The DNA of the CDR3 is TGTGCCAGCAGCCTGCCGGGACAGGGACTAGCCAAAAACATTCAGTACTTC. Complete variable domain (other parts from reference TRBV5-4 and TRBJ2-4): ETGVTQSPTHLIKTRGQQVTLRCSSQSGHNTVSWYQQALGQGPQFIFQYYREEENGRGNFPPRFSGLQFPNYSSELNVNALELDDSALYLCASSLPGQGLAKNIQYFGAGTRLSVL.

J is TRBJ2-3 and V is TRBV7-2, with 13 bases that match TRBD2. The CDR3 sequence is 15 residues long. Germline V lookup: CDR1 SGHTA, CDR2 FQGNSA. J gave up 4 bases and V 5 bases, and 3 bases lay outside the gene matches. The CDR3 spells CASSGGTSGADTQYF. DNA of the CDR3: TGTGCCAGCAGCGGAGGGACTAGCGGGGCAGATACGCAGTATTTT.

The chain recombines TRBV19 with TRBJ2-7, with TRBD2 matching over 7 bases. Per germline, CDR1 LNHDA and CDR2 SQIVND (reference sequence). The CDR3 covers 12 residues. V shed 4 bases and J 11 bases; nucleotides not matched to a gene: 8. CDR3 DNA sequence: TGTGCCAGTAGTACCCAGGAGGGAGGGGAGTACTTC. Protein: CASSTQEGGEYF.

The CDR3 DNA reads TGTGCCAGCAGCCCCTCCGGGACTAGCGGGAGCTCCTACGAGCAGTACTTC. Translated, it gives CASSPSGTSGSSYEQYF. V gene TRBV7-8 combines with J gene TRBJ2-7, with 14 bases that match TRBD2. The CDR3 extends over 17 amino acids. The germline gives CDR1 SGHVS, CDR2 FQNEAQ. After removal of 5 bases from V and 0 bases from J, the junction contained 6 bases not matched to a gene.

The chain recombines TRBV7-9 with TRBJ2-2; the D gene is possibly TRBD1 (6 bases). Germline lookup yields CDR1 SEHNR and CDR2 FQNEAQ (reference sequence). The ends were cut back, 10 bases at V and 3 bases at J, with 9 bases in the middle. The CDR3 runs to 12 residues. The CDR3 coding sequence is TGTGCCACTGAGGGGGACACCGGGGAGCTGTTTTTT. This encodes CATEGDTGELFF. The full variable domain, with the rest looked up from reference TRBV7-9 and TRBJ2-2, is DTGVSQNPRHKITKRGQNVTFRCDPISEHNRLYWYRQTLGQGPEFLTYFQNEAQLEKSRLLSDRFSAERPKGSFSTLEIQRTEQGDSAMYLCATEGDTGELFFGEGSRLTVL.

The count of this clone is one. The CDR3 DNA reads as TGCGCCAGCGCGGACAGAGATAATGAAAAACTGTTTTTT. It translates to CASADRDNEKLFF. V is TRBV5-1 and J is TRBJ1-4, with D tentatively TRBD1 (6 bases). The CDR3 extends over 13 amino acids. CDR1 is SGHRS and CDR2 is YFSETQ in the germline V gene. V lost 7 bases and J lost 4, with 11 bases in between. The entire variable domain, with the rest obtained from reference TRBV5-1 and TRBJ1-4, is as follows: KAGVTQTPRYLIKTRGQQVTLSCSPISGHRSVSWYQQTPGQGLQFLFEYFSETQRNKGNFPGRFSGRQFSNSRSEMNVSTLELGDSALYLCASADRDNEKLFFGSGTQLSVL.

CDR3 in amino acids: CASSLGATGAFGTEAFF. DNA of the CDR3: TGTGCCAGCAGCTTAGGGGCGACAGGGGCGTTCGGAACTGAAGCTTTCTTT. The chain is built from TRBV7-8 and TRBJ1-1, with 8 bases lining up with TRBD1. V dropped 1 base and J dropped 5; count of bases not matched to a gene: 12. This CDR3 spans 17 amino acids. Germline-derived CDR1 and CDR2 are SGHVS and FQNEAQ.

The CDR3 nucleotides are TGCAGCCCCCGGGACAGATCCTACGAGCAGTACTTC. This encodes CSPRDRSYEQYF. The chain carries TRBV29-1 and TRBJ2-7; 7 bases agree with TRBD1. The V and J ends lost 8 bases and 1 base, in that order; junction bases with no gene match: 5. The CDR3 has 12 amino acids. The germline V gene encodes CDR1 SQVTM and CDR2 ANQGSEA.

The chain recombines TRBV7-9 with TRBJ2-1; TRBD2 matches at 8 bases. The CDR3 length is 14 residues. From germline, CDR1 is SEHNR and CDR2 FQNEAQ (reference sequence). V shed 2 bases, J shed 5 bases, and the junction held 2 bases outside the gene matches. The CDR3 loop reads CASSLYGGDNEQFF. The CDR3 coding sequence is TGTGCCAGCAGCTTATACGGGGGGGACAATGAGCAGTTCTTC.

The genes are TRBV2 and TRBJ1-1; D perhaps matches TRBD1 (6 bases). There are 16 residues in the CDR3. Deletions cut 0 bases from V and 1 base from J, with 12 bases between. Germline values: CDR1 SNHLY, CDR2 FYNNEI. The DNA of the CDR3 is TGTGCCAGCAGTGAAGCCCAGGGGCTTGGGAACACTGAAGCTTTCTTT. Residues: CASSEAQGLGNTEAFF.

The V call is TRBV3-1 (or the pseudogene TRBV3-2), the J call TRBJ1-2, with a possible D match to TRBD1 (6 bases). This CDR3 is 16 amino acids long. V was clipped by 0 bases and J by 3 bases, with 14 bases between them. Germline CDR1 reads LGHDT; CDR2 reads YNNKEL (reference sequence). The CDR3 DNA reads TGTGCCAGCAGCCAAGAAATAAACAGGGCACACTATGGCTACACCTTC. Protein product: CASSQEINRAHYGYTF.

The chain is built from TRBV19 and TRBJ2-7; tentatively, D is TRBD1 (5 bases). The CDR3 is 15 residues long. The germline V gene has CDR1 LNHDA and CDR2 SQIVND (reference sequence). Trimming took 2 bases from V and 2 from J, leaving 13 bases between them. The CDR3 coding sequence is TGTGCCAGTAGTATAACAGGTTTTGGAACCTACGAGCAGTACTTC. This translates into CASSITGFGTYEQYF.

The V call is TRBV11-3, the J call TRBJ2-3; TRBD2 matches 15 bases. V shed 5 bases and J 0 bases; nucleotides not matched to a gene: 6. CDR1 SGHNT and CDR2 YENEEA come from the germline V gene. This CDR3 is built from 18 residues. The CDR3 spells CASSLGLAGGISTDTQYF. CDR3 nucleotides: TGTGCCAGCAGCCTGGGACTAGCGGGGGGTATTAGCACAGATACGCAGTATTTT.

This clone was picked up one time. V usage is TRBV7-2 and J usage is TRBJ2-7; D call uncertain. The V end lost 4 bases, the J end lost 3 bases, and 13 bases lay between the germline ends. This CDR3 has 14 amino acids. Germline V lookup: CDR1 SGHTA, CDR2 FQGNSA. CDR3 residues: CASSSPLNYYEQYF. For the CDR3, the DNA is TGTGCCAGCAGCTCCCCACTTAACTACTACGAGCAGTACTTC.

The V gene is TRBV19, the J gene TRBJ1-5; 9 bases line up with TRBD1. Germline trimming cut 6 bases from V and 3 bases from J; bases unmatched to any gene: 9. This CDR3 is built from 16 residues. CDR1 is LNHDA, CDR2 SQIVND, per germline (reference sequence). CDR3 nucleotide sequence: TGTGCCAGTAGGAGGACAGGGGATCGTCACAATCAGCCCCAGCATTTT. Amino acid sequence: CASRRTGDRHNQPQHF. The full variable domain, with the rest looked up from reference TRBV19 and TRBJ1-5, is DGGITQSPKYLFRKEGQNVTLSCEQNLNHDAMYWYRQDPGQGLRLIYYSQIVNDFQKGDIAEGYSVSREKKESFPLTVTSAQKNPTAFYLCASRRTGDRHNQPQHFGDGTRLSIL.

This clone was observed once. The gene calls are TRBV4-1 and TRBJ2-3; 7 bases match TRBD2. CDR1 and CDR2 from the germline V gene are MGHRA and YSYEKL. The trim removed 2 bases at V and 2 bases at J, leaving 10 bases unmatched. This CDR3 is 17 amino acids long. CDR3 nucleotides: TGCGCCAGCAGCCAAACAAAGCAGCGGGGACTCACAGATACGCAGTATTTT. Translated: CASSQTKQRGLTDTQYF.

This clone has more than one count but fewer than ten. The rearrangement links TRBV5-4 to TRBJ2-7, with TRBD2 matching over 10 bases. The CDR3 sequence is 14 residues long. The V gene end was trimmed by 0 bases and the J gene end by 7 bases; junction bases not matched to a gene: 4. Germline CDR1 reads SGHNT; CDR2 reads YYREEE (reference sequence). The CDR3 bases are TGTGCCAGCAGCTTGGAACTAGCGGGGCGGGAGCAGTACTTC. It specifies CASSLELAGREQYF.